The 2 T cell receptor beta chains listed next were all sequenced from one sample in a study of shared clonotypes between healthy human individuals. Naive CD8 cells lacked CD45RO, underwent positive selection for CCR7 and left out terminally differentiated effector memory CD45RA+ cells. Clones were read by immunoSEQ multiplex PCR, and TCRdb kept only the in-frame ones, dropping some. The sample shows hundreds of thousands of clones, 92% of them seen only once. Sequenced sample: naive CD8+ T cells sorted from blood. The source of these receptors is a man younger than 40 in good health.

This clone was observed a single time. The rearrangement joins TRBV18 to TRBJ2-7; the D is unclear. The CDR3 totals 13 residues. The germline V and J ends were trimmed by 3 bases and 3 bases, with 9 bases remaining between them. CDR1 is KGHSH, CDR2 LQKENI, per germline. The DNA of the CDR3 is TGTGCCAGCTCACCGTCTGCCCACTACGAGCAGTACTTC. Protein: CASSPSAHYEQYF.

The V gene is TRBV5-1, the J gene TRBJ2-7; no definite D call. With 4 bases removed from V and 4 bases from J, the gap between germline ends came to 9 bases. Germline V lookup: CDR1 SGHRS, CDR2 YFSETQ. The CDR3 sequence is 12 residues long. The DNA of the CDR3 is TGCGCCAGCAGCCGAATAGGGTACGAGCAGTACTTC. This gives the protein CASSRIGYEQYF.